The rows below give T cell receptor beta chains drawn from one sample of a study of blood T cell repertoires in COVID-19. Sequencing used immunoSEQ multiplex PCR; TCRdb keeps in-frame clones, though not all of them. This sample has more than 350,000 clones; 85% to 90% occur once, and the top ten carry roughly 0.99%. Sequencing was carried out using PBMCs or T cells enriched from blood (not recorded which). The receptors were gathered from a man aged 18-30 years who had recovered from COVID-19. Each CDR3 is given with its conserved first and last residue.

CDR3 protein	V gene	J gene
CASSQPGQGFYEQYF	TRBV14	TRBJ2-7
CASSPYSGQPQHF	TRBV6-2/TRBV6-3	TRBJ1-5
CASSFWGDRSNEQFF	TRBV27	TRBJ2-1
CASRSGQGQGYEQYF	TRBV5-1	TRBJ2-7
CASSLVLSGNGYTF	TRBV5-4	TRBJ1-2
CSASPTSRYEQFF	TRBV20-1	TRBJ2-1
CASSRGLAVTGELFF	TRBV19	TRBJ2-2
CASSLEGGGWPQHF	TRBV5-1	TRBJ1-5
CASSMGPPSNEKLFF	TRBV19	TRBJ1-4
CASSLTEATNEKLFF	TRBV28	TRBJ1-4
CASSLRTGGQETQYF	TRBV28	TRBJ2-5
CASSLDRGDGELFF	TRBV5-1	TRBJ2-2
CASGVQGTGELFF	TRBV2	TRBJ2-2
CASSQGTGVTGELFF	TRBV4-1	TRBJ2-2
CASSPRQGTTAVTEAFF	TRBV7-9	TRBJ1-1
CASSQGTGTSGRMDYNEQFF	TRBV3-1/TRBV3-2	TRBJ2-1
CASSPDDPTGYYGYTF	TRBV7-8	TRBJ1-2
CASSQSDRPSSYEQYF	TRBV16	TRBJ2-7
CASSWGTGGVGNYGYTF	TRBV5-8	TRBJ1-2
CASSLFPGEGTGELFF	TRBV11-3	TRBJ2-2
CATSDGTGYEQYF	TRBV24-1	TRBJ2-7
CASRLTGARDTIYF	TRBV27	TRBJ1-3
CASSLSTSGGNEQFF	TRBV7-7	TRBJ2-1
CASSQASGEGYEQYF	TRBV4-1	TRBJ2-7
CATSEGGFSYNEQFF	TRBV24-1	TRBJ2-1
CASSLAGGSGEQFF	TRBV7-9	TRBJ2-1
CASSIVGIRGLPQHF	TRBV19	TRBJ1-5
CASSLLWQAGGYTF	TRBV5-6	TRBJ1-2
CSVLREDTEAFF	TRBV29-1	TRBJ1-1
CAWSTGVEQYF	TRBV30	TRBJ2-7
CASSLDFGSGNTF	TRBV7-8	TRBJ1-2
CASSESGLGARTEAFF	TRBV10-1	TRBJ1-1
CASSQGPAGRLEDPYTF	TRBV4-1	TRBJ1-2
CAISEVGQLYGYTF	TRBV10-3	TRBJ1-2
CASSLPTPGGIYGYTF	TRBV28	TRBJ1-2
CASSYDTGGGNQPQHF	TRBV6-6	TRBJ1-5
CAWTRTSGGYNEQFF	TRBV30	TRBJ2-1
CASSNRVVLQAFF	TRBV27	TRBJ1-1
CASSNRDRGVDEQFF	TRBV7-9	TRBJ2-1
CASSPSAGSETGNTIYF	TRBV3-1/TRBV3-2	TRBJ1-3
CASSQGDRLDSPLHF	TRBV4-2	TRBJ1-6
CASRRLGQAGSYNEQFF	TRBV2	TRBJ2-1
CASSTHRGDNYGYTF	TRBV7-6	TRBJ1-2
CASSLGERPNGELFF	TRBV28	TRBJ2-2
CASGTTGQPYNEQFF	TRBV12-5	TRBJ2-1
CASSPDTGLGYGYTF	TRBV9	TRBJ1-2
CASSTNRGLTDTQYF	TRBV6-2/TRBV6-3	TRBJ2-3
CASSSQGEFGGELFF	TRBV27	TRBJ2-2
CASSSSGLAGTGELFF	TRBV7-3	TRBJ2-2
CASSLVSLGEQFF	TRBV5-6	TRBJ2-1
CATRNRGLNTGELFF	TRBV15	TRBJ2-2
CASSGGPSYNEQFF	TRBV19	TRBJ2-1
CASSYGTSEYNEQFF	TRBV5-1	TRBJ2-1
CASSSGTSGRGNEQFF	TRBV5-4	TRBJ2-1
CASSLSLVAYNEQFF	TRBV5-1	TRBJ2-1
CATSRDQPGGYTF	TRBV15	TRBJ1-2
CASSLDEGGGVYEQYF	TRBV4-1	TRBJ2-7
CSVDTGQTYEQYF	TRBV29-1	TRBJ2-7
CASSLGFGMNTEAFF	TRBV11-3	TRBJ1-1